These 26 T cell receptor beta chains were sequenced from one sample in a study of cytomegalovirus exposure and HLA in healthy donors. The assay was immunoSEQ multiplex PCR, and TCRdb's table has in-frame clones only and misses some. The data contain under 200,000 clones, around 88% of them singletons. Material for sequencing was PBMCs. These receptors all come from a woman aged 18-29 years in good health and CMV-seronegative.

This clone has only one observation. The J gene is TRBJ1-1, the V gene TRBV5-4; 7 bases are a match to TRBD1. Per germline, CDR1 SGHNT and CDR2 YYREEE (reference sequence). The CDR3 consists of 13 residues. V trimming: 5 bases; J trimming: 6 bases; junction bases outside the gene matches: 7. The CDR3 nucleotides are TGTGCCAGCAGGCGGGGACAGATGGCTGAAGCTTTCTTT. Its translation is CASRRGQMAEAFF.

The chain joins TRBV19 to TRBJ1-3; 8 bases match TRBD1. This CDR3 has 15 amino acids. Looked up from germline, CDR1 is LNHDA and CDR2 is SQIVND (reference sequence). J lost 0 bases, V lost 10 bases, and 8 bases had no gene match. The CDR3 reads CATLNRGSSGNTIYF. CDR3 DNA sequence: TGTGCCACTCTCAACAGGGGGAGCTCTGGAAACACCATATATTTT. Drawing the rest from reference TRBV19 and TRBJ1-3, the complete variable domain is DGGITQSPKYLFRKEGQNVTLSCEQNLNHDAMYWYRQDPGQGLRLIYYSQIVNDFQKGDIAEGYSVSREKKESFPLTVTSAQKNPTAFYLCATLNRGSSGNTIYFGEGSWLTVV.

CDR3 amino acids: CASAWAPTDTQYF. The DNA for the CDR3 is TGTGCCAGCGCGTGGGCCCCCACAGATACGCAGTATTTT. This chain connects TRBV2 to TRBJ2-3; no reliable D call. Deletions cut 8 bases from V and 2 bases from J, with 11 bases between. CDR1 is SNHLY and CDR2 is FYNNEI in the germline V gene. The CDR3 covers 13 residues.

The chain employs TRBV21-1 and TRBJ2-7; the table calls TRBD1, which could not be checked here. TRBV21-1 counts as a pseudogene. This CDR3 spans 14 amino acids. The CDR3 region is CASPDRAPPYEQYF. The DNA of the CDR3 is TGTGCCAGCCCCGACAGGGCCCCTCCCTACGAGCAGTACTTC.

The table lists this clone with a count of one. The gene calls are TRBV5-1 and TRBJ1-2; tentative D call: TRBD1 (6 bases). The length of the CDR3 is 13 residues. V was pared by 5 bases and J by 8 bases, with 16 bases between. Germline V gene data show CDR1 as SGHRS and CDR2 as YFSETQ. CDR3 in DNA: TGCGCCAGCAGTTCCAGAGGGGGAAGAGGCTACACCTTC. Translating it yields CASSSRGGRGYTF.

The chain employs TRBV2 and TRBJ1-1; D is perhaps TRBD1 (5 bases). The CDR3 covers 14 residues. Germline V lookup: CDR1 SNHLY, CDR2 FYNNEI. Trimming removed 9 bases from V and 0 bases from J, with 14 bases in between. CDR3 sequence reads: CASLQTDMNTEAFF. CDR3 nucleotide sequence: TGTGCCAGTCTGCAGACAGACATGAACACTGAAGCTTTCTTT.

The V and J genes are TRBV4-2 and TRBJ2-7, with 9 nucleotides matching TRBD1. CDR1 is LGHNA and CDR2 is YNFKEQ in the germline V gene. Losses at the gene ends were 6 bases for V and 2 bases for J; bases not matched to a gene: 8. CDR3 length equals 15 residues. DNA for the CDR3: TGTGCCAGCAGGCTAACCGGGACAGGGACCTACGAGCAGTACTTC. The encoded protein is CASRLTGTGTYEQYF.

The chain is built from TRBV18 and TRBJ1-3; 8 bases agree with TRBD1. V was pared by 4 bases and J by 0 bases, with 5 bases of the junction left unmatched. CDR3 length: 16 amino acids. CDR1 KGHSH and CDR2 LQKENI come from the germline V gene. CDR3 sequence: CASSRTQGDSGNTIYF. Written as DNA, the CDR3 is TGTGCCAGCTCACGAACACAGGGGGACTCTGGAAACACCATATATTTT.

The rearrangement uses TRBV7-8 and TRBJ1-4, with D perhaps TRBD1 (6 bases). Per the germline V gene, CDR1 is SGHVS and CDR2 is FQNEAQ. V lost 1 base to trimming and J lost 8 bases, with 14 bases between them. The CDR3 has 15 amino acids. The chain's CDR3 is CASSLGARGREKLFF. As DNA, the CDR3 is TGTGCCAGCAGCTTAGGTGCCAGGGGTAGAGAAAAACTGTTTTTT.

V and J are TRBV6-5 and TRBJ2-1; 7 bases are a match to TRBD2. Trimming removed 6 bases from V and 4 bases from J; junction bases left unmatched: 3. The CDR3 has 13 residues. From germline, CDR1 is MNHEY and CDR2 SVGAGI. The chain's CDR3 is CASSERGYNEQFF. The CDR3 coding sequence is TGTGCCAGCAGCGAGCGGGGTTACAATGAGCAGTTCTTC.

This chain connects TRBV6-5 to TRBJ2-1, with 8 bases identical to TRBD2. Germline CDR1 reads MNHEY; CDR2 reads SVGAGI. Trimming at V came to 8 bases and at J to 9 bases, leaving 9 bases not matched to a gene. The CDR3 has 13 residues. The CDR3 DNA follows: TGTGCCAGCGCTCCAGCGGGAGCGGTTGAGCAGTTCTTC. Protein product: CASAPAGAVEQFF.

The V call is TRBV30, the J call TRBJ1-1; D is possibly TRBD1 (5 bases). Germline loops: CDR1 GTSNPN, CDR2 SVGIG (reference sequence). The CDR3 runs 10 residues. This CDR3 is CALGGGNAFF. The CDR3 region has the DNA TGTGCTCTCGGGGGAGGTAATGCTTTCTTT.

The V call is TRBV18, the J call TRBJ1-1, with 9 bases that match TRBD1. Germline CDR1 is KGHSH and CDR2 is LQKENI. The CDR3 runs to 15 residues. V shed 3 bases and J 5 bases; nucleotides not matched to a gene: 7. The CDR3 here is CASSPRDRDWTEAFF. CDR3 sequence (DNA): TGTGCCAGCTCACCCCGGGACAGGGATTGGACTGAAGCTTTCTTT.

V gene TRBV9 combines with J gene TRBJ1-1; D call uncertain. V lost 4 bases and J 0 bases, leaving 10 bases between the germline ends. Per germline, CDR1 SGDLS and CDR2 YYNGEE. CDR3 length equals 14 residues. The CDR3 protein is CASSMTSMNTEAFF. CDR3 sequence (DNA): TGTGCCAGCAGCATGACATCCATGAACACTGAAGCTTTCTTT.

V usage is TRBV15 and J usage is TRBJ1-2, with 10 positions matching TRBD1. Germline V gives CDR1 LNHNV, CDR2 YYDKDF (reference sequence). V gave up 9 bases and J gave up 4 bases; unmatched junction bases: 8. This CDR3 is built from 14 residues. For the CDR3, the DNA is TGTGCCACTCGCAGCCGGGACAGGGGCTATGGCTACACCTTC. This gives the protein CATRSRDRGYGYTF.

DNA for the CDR3: TGCGCCAGCAGCCAAGATACAGATAGCAATCAGCCCCAGCATTTT. This encodes CASSQDTDSNQPQHF. V is TRBV4-1 and J is TRBJ1-5, with D unclear. Trimming took off 0 bases at V and 0 bases at J, with 6 bases between the two ends. This CDR3 is built from 15 residues. CDR1 and CDR2 (germline): MGHRA, YSYEKL.

V usage is TRBV6-1 and J usage is TRBJ1-1; perhaps TRBD1 as D (6 bases). The CDR3 totals 14 residues. Germline CDR1 MNHNS, CDR2 SASEGT. V was cut by 3 bases and J by 4 bases, with 12 bases left in between. CDR3 region: CASSDRGGVTEAFF. CDR3 DNA: TGTGCCAGCAGTGATAGGGGGGGAGTCACTGAAGCTTTCTTT.

The V call is TRBV4-3, the J call TRBJ2-1; a weak D match, TRBD2 (5 bases). CDR3 length: 14 amino acids. Trimming removed 4 bases from V and 9 bases from J, with 16 bases in between. Germline V lookup: CDR1 LGHNA, CDR2 YSLEER. This CDR3 is CASSLSGDNSEQFF. CDR3 in DNA: TGCGCCAGCAGCCTGAGCGGAGACAATAGTGAGCAGTTCTTC.

This chain joins TRBV7-2 and TRBJ2-7, with 10 positions matching TRBD1. CDR1 and CDR2 from the germline V gene are SGHTA and FQGNSA. Trimming at V came to 4 bases and at J to 5 bases, leaving 8 bases not matched to a gene. The CDR3 has 15 amino acids. The CDR3 loop reads CASSSRDRGTHEQYF. The CDR3 nucleotides read TGTGCCAGCAGCTCCCGGGACAGGGGTACCCACGAGCAGTACTTC.

The chain employs TRBV19 and TRBJ2-1; D is unresolved. CDR1 and CDR2 (germline): LNHDA, SQIVND (reference sequence). Trimming stripped 9 bases from V and 5 bases from J, with 14 bases between. There are 13 residues in the CDR3. The CDR3 protein is CASSISRDNEQFF. CDR3 nucleotides: TGTGCCAGCTCAATATCCCGAGACAATGAGCAGTTCTTC. Variable domain in full (rest from reference TRBV19 and TRBJ2-1): DGGITQSPKYLFRKEGQNVTLSCEQNLNHDAMYWYRQDPGQGLRLIYYSQIVNDFQKGDIAEGYSVSREKKESFPLTVTSAQKNPTAFYLCASSISRDNEQFFGPGTRLTVL.

The chain is built from TRBV7-9 and TRBJ2-2; possibly TRBD2 for D (6 bases). The germline CDR1 and CDR2 sequences are SEHNR and FQNEAQ (reference sequence). V shed 2 bases and J shed 6 bases, with 16 bases lying between them. The CDR3 is 16 amino acids. The CDR3 protein is CASSLRSGGTAGELFF. The CDR3 DNA reads as TGTGCCAGCAGCTTAAGGAGCGGCGGGACGGCCGGGGAGCTGTTTTTT.

The CDR3 loop is CASRKGGTGDNYEQYF. The DNA of the CDR3 is TGTGCCAGCAGAAAGGGTGGGACAGGGGATAACTACGAGCAGTACTTC. The chain has TRBV14 and TRBJ2-7; TRBD1 matches at 10 bases. This CDR3 has 16 residues. The trim removed 6 bases at V and 3 bases at J, leaving 11 bases unmatched. The germline gives CDR1 SGHDN, CDR2 FVKESK.

The rearrangement joins TRBV7-3 to TRBJ2-1; no clear D. Germline V gives CDR1 SGHTA, CDR2 FQGTGA. This CDR3 is 13 amino acids long. Trimming shortened V by 2 bases and J by 5 bases, and 7 bases separated the two germline ends. The CDR3 DNA follows: TGTGCCAGCAGCTTACTAGGCCACAATGAGCAGTTCTTC. Translated: CASSLLGHNEQFF.

The chain joins TRBV27 to TRBJ2-7; a weak D match, TRBD2 (7 bases). With 3 bases removed from V and 2 bases from J, the gap between germline ends came to 11 bases. Germline assignment: CDR1 MNHEY and CDR2 SMNVEV (reference sequence). CDR3 length equals 14 residues. The CDR3, as DNA: TGTGCCAGCAGTTTCGGGGGGCTCCCCTACGAGCAGTACTTC. This sequence encodes CASSFGGLPYEQYF.

This clone has a handful of counts. The V call is TRBV4-1, the J call TRBJ1-5; D ambiguous. Per germline, CDR1 MGHRA and CDR2 YSYEKL. The CDR3 is made up of 18 amino acids. The germline V and J ends were trimmed by 4 bases and 0 bases, with 19 bases remaining between them. As DNA, the CDR3 is TGCGCCAGCAGCCTCACGATTTTGATGGGCTATAGCAATCAGCCCCAGCATTTT. It specifies CASSLTILMGYSNQPQHF.

This clone has ten or more counts. This chain connects TRBV7-9 to TRBJ2-5; 7 bases align to TRBD2. Germline CDR1 SEHNR, CDR2 FQNEAQ (reference sequence). The CDR3 is 15 amino acids. V gave up 3 bases and J gave up 4 bases; unmatched junction bases: 8. This CDR3 is CASSLDLGGGETQYF. CDR3 DNA sequence: TGTGCCAGCAGCTTGGATTTAGGCGGGGGAGAGACCCAGTACTTC. The full variable domain, completed using reference TRBV7-9 and TRBJ2-5, is DTGVSQNPRHKITKRGQNVTFRCDPISEHNRLYWYRQTLGQGPEFLTYFQNEAQLEKSRLLSDRFSAERPKGSFSTLEIQRTEQGDSAMYLCASSLDLGGGETQYFGPGTRLLVL.